In its sample, the clone carrying this T cell receptor beta chain was seen once. The antigen remains unidentified. Profiling relied on immunoSEQ multiplex PCR, and the TCRdb table lists in-frame clones only, not all of them. The table records tens of thousands of clones, about 91% of them present only once. These data are taken from a study of identifying expanded T cells in peripheral blood. Unmatched junction bases numbered 6, after V lost 0 bases and J lost 3 bases. Per germline, CDR1 SGHNT and CDR2 YYREEE (reference sequence). This CDR3 is 16 amino acids long. Healthy donors had no documented immune events, such as infections, while sampled. Study-level results: Variance in clone template counts between approximately 2-week samples significantly increased with total template count across all healthy donors. Around 1.2 clones differed between technical replicates, versus around 15 and 19 over time.

The J gene is TRBJ1-3, the V gene TRBV5-4, with 7 bases identical to TRBD1. This TCR was recovered from a person between 18 and 75 years old in good health. Sequenced sample: blood. The CDR3 region has the DNA TGTGCCAGCAGCTTGGGTTTGGACAGGAATGGAAACACCATATATTTT. Translated, it gives CASSLGLDRNGNTIYF.